This T cell receptor (beta chain) emerged from a study of cytomegalovirus exposure and HLA in healthy donors. Overall study context: The platform used for the 120 or so validation repertoires matched that of the roughly 670 first-cohort repertoires, a later analysis reported. General study points: There were a few CMV-associated chains whose specificity for CMV antigens was confirmed in vitro. Among TCR beta chains, those listed as cytomegalovirus-associated numbered about 150.

Method: immunoSEQ multiplex PCR; TCRdb's copy keeps in-frame clones and lacks some. Of 85,000 to 95,000 clones in the sample, approximately 96% were seen once. This clone turned up a few times. Its antigen is unidentified. Germline-derived CDR1 and CDR2 are SGHVS and FQNEAQ. The CDR3 is made up of 19 amino acids. Germline trimming cut 1 base from V and 5 bases from J; bases unmatched to any gene: 17. An approximately 130-subject validation cohort, separate from the 666-subject first cohort, supplied the donors. The TCR sequence derives from a young man in good health and CMV-seronegative. Sequenced: PBMCs. The chain couples TRBV7-8 to TRBJ2-4, with 7 bases matching TRBD1. CDR3 residues: CASSLDKGARLGSENIQYF. DNA for the CDR3: TGTGCCAGCAGCTTAGATAAGGGGGCCCGGCTGGGGTCCGAAAACATTCAGTACTTC.